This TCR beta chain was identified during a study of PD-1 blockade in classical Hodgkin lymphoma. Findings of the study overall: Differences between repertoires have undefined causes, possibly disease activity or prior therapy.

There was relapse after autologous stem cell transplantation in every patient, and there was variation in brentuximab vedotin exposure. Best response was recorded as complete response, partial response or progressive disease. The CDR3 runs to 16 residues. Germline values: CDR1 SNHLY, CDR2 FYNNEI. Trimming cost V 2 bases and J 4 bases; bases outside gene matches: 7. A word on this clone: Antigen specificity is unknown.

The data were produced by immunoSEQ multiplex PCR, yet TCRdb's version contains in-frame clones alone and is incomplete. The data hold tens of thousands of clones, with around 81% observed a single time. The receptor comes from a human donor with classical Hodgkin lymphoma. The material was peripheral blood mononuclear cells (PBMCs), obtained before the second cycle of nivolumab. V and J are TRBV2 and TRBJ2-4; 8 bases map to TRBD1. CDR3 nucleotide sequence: TGTGCCAGCAGTGAAATGGGACAGGCGTCAAAAAACATTCAGTACTTC. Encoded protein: CASSEMGQASKNIQYF.